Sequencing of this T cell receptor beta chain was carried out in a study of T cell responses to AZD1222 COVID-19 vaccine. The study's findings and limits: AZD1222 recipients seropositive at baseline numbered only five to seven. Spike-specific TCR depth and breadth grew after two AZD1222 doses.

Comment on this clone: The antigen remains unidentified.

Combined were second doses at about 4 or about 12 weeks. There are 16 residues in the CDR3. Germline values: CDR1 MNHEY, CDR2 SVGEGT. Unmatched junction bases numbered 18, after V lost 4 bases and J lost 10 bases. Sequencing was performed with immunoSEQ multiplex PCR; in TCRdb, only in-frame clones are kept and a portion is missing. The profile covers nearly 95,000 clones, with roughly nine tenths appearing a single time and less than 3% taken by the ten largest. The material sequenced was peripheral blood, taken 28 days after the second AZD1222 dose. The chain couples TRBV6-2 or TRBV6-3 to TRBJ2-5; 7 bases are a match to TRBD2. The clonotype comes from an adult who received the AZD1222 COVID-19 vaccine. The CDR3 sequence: CASSSRMEWTREDQYF. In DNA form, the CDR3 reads TGTGCCAGCAGTTCGCGAATGGAGTGGACTAGAGAGGACCAGTACTTC.